The 15 T cell receptor beta chains in this list originate from one sample, sequenced in a study of blood T cell repertoires in COVID-19. TCRdb keeps only in-frame clones here, not all; method: immunoSEQ multiplex PCR. The sample carries about 65,000 clones, 80% to 90% recorded once. Sequenced: peripheral blood. The receptor source for this set is an older man with acute or convalescent COVID-19.

This clone is a singleton in its sample. The V gene is TRBV28, the J gene TRBJ1-1; TRBD1 agrees at 7 bases. Germline CDR1 and CDR2: MDHEN and SYDVKM. Trimming removed 4 bases from V and 2 bases from J; junction bases left unmatched: 13. The CDR3 covers 17 residues. In DNA, the CDR3 is TGTGCCAGCAGTTCGATAACGGGACAGCCATTTAACACTGAAGCTTTCTTT. Amino acid sequence: CASSSITGQPFNTEAFF.

The chain carries TRBV11-3 and TRBJ2-3; tentatively, D is TRBD1 (5 bases). V was pared by 5 bases and J by 5 bases, with 11 bases between. This CDR3 contains 13 residues. The V gene's germline CDR1 is SGHNT and CDR2 YENEEA. In DNA form, the CDR3 reads TGTGCCAGCAGCACTCCAGGGCTAGATACGCAGTATTTT. Encoded protein: CASSTPGLDTQYF.

CDR3 in DNA: TGTGCCAGCAGCTTAAACAGGGATCAGCCCCAGCATTTT. It translates to CASSLNRDQPQHF. This sequence joins TRBV11-2 and TRBJ1-5; D might be TRBD1 (6 bases). CDR1 is SGHAT and CDR2 is FQNNGV in the germline V gene. The CDR3 covers 13 residues. Trimming shortened V by 2 bases and J by 5 bases, and 7 bases separated the two germline ends.

The chain carries TRBV27 and TRBJ1-2, with 12 positions matching TRBD1. The V gene's germline CDR1 is MNHEY and CDR2 SMNVEV (reference sequence). V shed 4 bases and J 8 bases; nucleotides not matched to a gene: 8. The CDR3 spans 15 residues. The CDR3 DNA follows: TGTGCCAGCAGTTCAACCGGGACAGGGGGCAGGGGCTACACCTTC. This translates into CASSSTGTGGRGYTF.

The chain has TRBV5-1 and TRBJ2-3, with 10 bases that match TRBD1. CDR1 and CDR2 (germline): SGHRS, YFSETQ. The CDR3 is 16 residues long. The V gene end was trimmed by 3 bases and the J gene end by 6 bases; junction bases not matched to a gene: 10. The CDR3 nucleotides read TGCGCCAGCAGCTCAACCGGGACAGGGGTCGGCGATACGCAGTATTTT. Translated, it gives CASSSTGTGVGDTQYF.

The count of this clone is one. The genes are TRBV24-1 and TRBJ2-3, with unresolved D. This CDR3 is 15 amino acids long. Trimming took off 3 bases at V and 2 bases at J, with 11 bases between the two ends. Germline loops: CDR1 KGHDR, CDR2 SFDVKD. Written as DNA, the CDR3 is TGTGCCACCAGTGATCCTACGGAGTCCACAGATACGCAGTATTTT. Translation gives CATSDPTESTDTQYF.

This clone was seen more than once but under ten times. This chain links TRBV5-1 with TRBJ2-5; unclear D gene. CDR3 length: 15 residues. Trimming took 1 base from V and 1 from J, leaving 11 bases between them. The germline gives CDR1 SGHRS, CDR2 YFSETQ. The CDR3 region is CASSLQRPGQETQYF. For the CDR3, the DNA is TGCGCCAGCAGCTTGCAGCGACCCGGCCAAGAGACCCAGTACTTC. Supplemented by reference TRBV5-1 and TRBJ2-5, the full variable domain reads KAGVTQTPRYLIKTRGQQVTLSCSPISGHRSVSWYQQTPGQGLQFLFEYFSETQRNKGNFPGRFSGRQFSNSRSEMNVSTLELGDSALYLCASSLQRPGQETQYFGPGTRLLVL.

In this sample, this clone turned up a few times. J is TRBJ1-3 and V is TRBV10-3; possible D gene TRBD1, 5 bases. The V gene's germline CDR1 is ENHRY and CDR2 SYGVKD. The V gene lost 7 bases and the J gene lost 6 bases, with 10 bases spanning the gap. The CDR3 loop spans 12 amino acids. The CDR3 DNA is TGTGCCATCACGGGGGATTCAAACACCATATATTTT. Its translation: CAITGDSNTIYF.

This clone was observed once. The rearrangement links TRBV12-3 or TRBV12-4 to TRBJ2-1; 7 bases line up with TRBD2. The CDR3 has 12 residues. The J segment lost 10 bases and the V segment lost 8 bases, leaving 8 bases of the junction unmatched. The CDR3 region is CASVIVGGEQFF. In nucleotides, the CDR3 is TGTGCCAGCGTAATCGTGGGGGGGGAGCAGTTCTTC.

The genes are TRBV18 and TRBJ1-4; D is ambiguous. CDR3 length equals 14 residues. The germline V and J ends were trimmed by 1 base and 7 bases, with 10 bases remaining between them. From germline, CDR1 is KGHSH and CDR2 LQKENI. CDR3 DNA: TGTGCCAGCTCACCACTCGGAGGCGGTGAAAAACTGTTTTTT. It codes for CASSPLGGGEKLFF.

This chain connects TRBV6-5 to TRBJ1-2; D gene ambiguous. With 0 bases removed from V and 4 bases from J, the gap between germline ends came to 12 bases. The CDR3 is made up of 15 amino acids. Germline values: CDR1 MNHEY, CDR2 SVGAGI. CDR3: CASSYSTHGTYGYTF. As DNA, the CDR3 is TGTGCCAGCAGTTACTCGACTCACGGAACCTATGGCTACACCTTC.

The chain is built from TRBV5-5 and TRBJ1-3, with TRBD1 matching 7 bases. The CDR3 runs to 17 residues. Germline V CDR1 and CDR2: SGHKS, YYEKEE (reference sequence). V lost 1 base, J lost 0 bases, and 7 bases stayed unmatched. This CDR3 is CASSLTGTASSGNTIYF. The CDR3 region has the DNA TGTGCCAGCAGCTTGACTGGGACAGCAAGCTCTGGAAACACCATATATTTT.

This rearrangement joins TRBV27 to TRBJ1-1; possible D gene TRBD1, 6 bases. The CDR3 is 15 amino acids. The ends were cut back, 10 bases at V and 4 bases at J, with 22 bases in the middle. CDR1 is MNHEY, CDR2 SMNVEV, per germline (reference sequence). As DNA, the CDR3 is TGTGCCACCCAGTTTGGGTCAGGGGTAGTCACTGAAGCTTTCTTT. Translated, it gives CATQFGSGVVTEAFF.

CDR3 bases: TGTGCCAGCAGCTACACCTCCGGGGTCACCGGGGAGCTGTTTTTT. Its translation: CASSYTSGVTGELFF. V is TRBV3-1 (or the pseudogene TRBV3-2) and J is TRBJ2-2; D might be TRBD2 (5 bases). The CDR3 has 15 amino acids. Germline V gives CDR1 LGHDT, CDR2 YNNKEL (reference sequence). V was shortened by 5 bases and J by 4 bases, with 14 bases between the two germline ends.

V usage is TRBV5-6 and J usage is TRBJ1-1; 8 bases match TRBD1. V was clipped by 0 bases and J by 5 bases; unmatched bases: 6. The germline gives CDR1 SGHDT, CDR2 YYEEEE. The CDR3 sequence is 15 residues long. CDR3 amino acids: CASSLDQGAWTEAFF. DNA of the CDR3: TGTGCCAGCAGCTTGGACCAGGGGGCTTGGACTGAAGCTTTCTTT.